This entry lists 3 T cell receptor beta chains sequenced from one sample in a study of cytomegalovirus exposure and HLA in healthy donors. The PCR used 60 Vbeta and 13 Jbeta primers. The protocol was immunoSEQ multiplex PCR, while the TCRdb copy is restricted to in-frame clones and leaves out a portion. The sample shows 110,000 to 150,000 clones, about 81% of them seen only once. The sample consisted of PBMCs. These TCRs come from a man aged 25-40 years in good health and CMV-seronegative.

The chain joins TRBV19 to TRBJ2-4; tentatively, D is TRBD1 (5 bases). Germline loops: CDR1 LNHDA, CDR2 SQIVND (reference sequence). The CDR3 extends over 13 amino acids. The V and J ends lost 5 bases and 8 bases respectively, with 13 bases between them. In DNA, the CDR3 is TGTGCCAGTAGTCGAAGGGGTGAAGACATTCAGTACTTC. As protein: CASSRRGEDIQYF.

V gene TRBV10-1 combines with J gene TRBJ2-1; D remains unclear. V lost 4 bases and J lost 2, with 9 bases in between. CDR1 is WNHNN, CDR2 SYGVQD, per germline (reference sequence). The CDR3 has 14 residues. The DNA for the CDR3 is TGCGCCAGCAGTGCGTTAGCCCCCTACAATGAGCAGTTCTTC. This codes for CASSALAPYNEQFF.

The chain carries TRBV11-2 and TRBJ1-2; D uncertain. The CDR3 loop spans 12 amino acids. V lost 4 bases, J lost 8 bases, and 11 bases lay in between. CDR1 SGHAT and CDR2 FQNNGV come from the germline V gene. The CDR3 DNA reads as TGTGCCAGCAGCTCCCTTCTAGTCGGCTACACCTTC. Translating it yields CASSSLLVGYTF.